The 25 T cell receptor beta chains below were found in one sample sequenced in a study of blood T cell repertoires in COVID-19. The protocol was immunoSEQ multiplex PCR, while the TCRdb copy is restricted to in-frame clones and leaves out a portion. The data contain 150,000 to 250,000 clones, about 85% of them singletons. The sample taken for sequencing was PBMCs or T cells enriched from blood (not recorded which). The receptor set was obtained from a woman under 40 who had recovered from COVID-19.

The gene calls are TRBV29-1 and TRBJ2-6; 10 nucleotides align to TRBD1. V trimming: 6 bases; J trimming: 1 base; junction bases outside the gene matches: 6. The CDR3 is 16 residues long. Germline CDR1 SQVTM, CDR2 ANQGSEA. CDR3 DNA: TGCAGCGTCGTGGGACAGGGGTTATCTGGGGCCAACGTCCTGACTTTC. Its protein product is CSVVGQGLSGANVLTF.

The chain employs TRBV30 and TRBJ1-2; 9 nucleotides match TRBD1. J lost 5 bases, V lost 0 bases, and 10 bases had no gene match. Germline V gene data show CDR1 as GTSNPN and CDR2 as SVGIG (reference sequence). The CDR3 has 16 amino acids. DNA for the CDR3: TGTGCCTGGAGTGTAGAGGGGGGTGGGACAGGGTATGGCTACACCTTC. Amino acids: CAWSVEGGGTGYGYTF. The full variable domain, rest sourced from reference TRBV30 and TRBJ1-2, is SQTIHQWPATLVQPVGSPLSLECTVEGTSNPNLYWYRQAAGRGLQLLFYSVGIGQISSEVPQNLSASRPQDRQFILSSKKLLLSDSGFYLCAWSVEGGGTGYGYTFGSGTRLTVV.

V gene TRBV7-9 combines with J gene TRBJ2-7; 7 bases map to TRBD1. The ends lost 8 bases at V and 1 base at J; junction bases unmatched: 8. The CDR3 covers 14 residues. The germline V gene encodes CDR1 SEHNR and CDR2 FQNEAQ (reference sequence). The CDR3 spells CASALWGQSYEQYF. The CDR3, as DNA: TGTGCCAGCGCCCTATGGGGACAGTCCTACGAGCAGTACTTC.

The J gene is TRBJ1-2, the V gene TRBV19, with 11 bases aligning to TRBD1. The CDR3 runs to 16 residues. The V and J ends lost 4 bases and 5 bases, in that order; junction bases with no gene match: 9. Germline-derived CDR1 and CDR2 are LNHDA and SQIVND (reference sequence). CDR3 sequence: CASSTPRDRGIYGYTF. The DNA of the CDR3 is TGTGCCAGTAGTACCCCCCGGGACAGGGGGATATATGGCTACACCTTC.

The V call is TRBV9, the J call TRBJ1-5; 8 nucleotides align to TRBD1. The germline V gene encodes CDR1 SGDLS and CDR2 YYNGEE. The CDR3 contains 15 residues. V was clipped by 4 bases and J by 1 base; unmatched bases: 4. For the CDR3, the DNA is TGTGCCAGCAGCCGCACAGGGGGAAGCAATCAGCCCCAGCATTTT. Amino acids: CASSRTGGSNQPQHF.

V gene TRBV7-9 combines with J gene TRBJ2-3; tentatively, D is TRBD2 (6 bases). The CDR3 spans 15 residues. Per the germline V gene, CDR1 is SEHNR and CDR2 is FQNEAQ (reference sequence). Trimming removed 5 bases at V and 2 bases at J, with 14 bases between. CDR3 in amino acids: CASSPGTPNTDTQYF. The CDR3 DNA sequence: TGTGCCAGCAGCCCCGGGACTCCAAACACAGATACGCAGTATTTT. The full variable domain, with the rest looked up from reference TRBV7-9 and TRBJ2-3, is DTGVSQNPRHKITKRGQNVTFRCDPISEHNRLYWYRQTLGQGPEFLTYFQNEAQLEKSRLLSDRFSAERPKGSFSTLEIQRTEQGDSAMYLCASSPGTPNTDTQYFGPGTRLTVL.

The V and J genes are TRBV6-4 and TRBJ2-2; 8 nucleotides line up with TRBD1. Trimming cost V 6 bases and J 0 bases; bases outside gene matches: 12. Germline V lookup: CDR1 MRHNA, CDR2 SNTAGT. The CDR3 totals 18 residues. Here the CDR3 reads CASRTRTGNFANTGELFF. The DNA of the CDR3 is TGTGCCAGCAGGACGCGGACAGGGAATTTCGCGAACACCGGGGAGCTGTTTTTT.

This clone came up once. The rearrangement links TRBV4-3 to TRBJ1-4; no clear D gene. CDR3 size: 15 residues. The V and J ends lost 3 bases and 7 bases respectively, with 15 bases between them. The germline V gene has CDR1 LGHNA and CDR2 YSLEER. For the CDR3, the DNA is TGCGCCAGCAGCCATGATTGGCTCCCGCCTGAAAAACTGTTTTTT. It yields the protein CASSHDWLPPEKLFF.

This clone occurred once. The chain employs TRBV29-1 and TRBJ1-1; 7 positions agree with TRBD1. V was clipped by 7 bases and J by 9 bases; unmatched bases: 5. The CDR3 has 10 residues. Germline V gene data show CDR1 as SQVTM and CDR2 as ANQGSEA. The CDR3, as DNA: TGCAGCGCACGGGACAGCCAAGCTTTCTTT. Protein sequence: CSARDSQAFF.

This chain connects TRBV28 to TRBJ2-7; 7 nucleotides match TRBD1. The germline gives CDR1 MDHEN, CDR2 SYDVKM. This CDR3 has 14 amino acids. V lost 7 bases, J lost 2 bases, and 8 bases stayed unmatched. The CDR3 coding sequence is TGTGCCAGCAAGACAGGGATATCAGCCTACGAGCAGTACTTC. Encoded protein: CASKTGISAYEQYF. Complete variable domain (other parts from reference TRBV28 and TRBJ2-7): DVKVTQSSRYLVKRTGEKVFLECVQDMDHENMFWYRQDPGLGLRLIYFSYDVKMKEKGDIPEGYSVSREKKERFSLILESASTNQTSMYLCASKTGISAYEQYFGPGTRLTVT.

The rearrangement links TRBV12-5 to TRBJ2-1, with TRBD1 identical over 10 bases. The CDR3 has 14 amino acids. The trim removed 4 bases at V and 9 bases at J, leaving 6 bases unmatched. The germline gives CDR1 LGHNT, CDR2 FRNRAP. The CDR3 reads CASGSRQGASEQFF. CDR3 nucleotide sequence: TGTGCTAGTGGTTCCAGACAGGGGGCAAGTGAGCAGTTCTTC.

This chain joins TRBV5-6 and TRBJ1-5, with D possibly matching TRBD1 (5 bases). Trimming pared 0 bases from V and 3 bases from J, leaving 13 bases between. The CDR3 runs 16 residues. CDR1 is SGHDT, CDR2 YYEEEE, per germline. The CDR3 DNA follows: TGTGCCAGCAGCTTGGGGGGGGGACGGGTCAATCAGCCCCAGCATTTT. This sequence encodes CASSLGGGRVNQPQHF.

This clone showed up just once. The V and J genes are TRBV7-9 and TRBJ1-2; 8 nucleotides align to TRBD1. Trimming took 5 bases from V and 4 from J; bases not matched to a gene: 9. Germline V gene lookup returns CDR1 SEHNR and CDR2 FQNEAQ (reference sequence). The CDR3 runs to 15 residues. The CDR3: CASSPDPGTGYGYTF. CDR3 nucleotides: TGTGCCAGCAGCCCTGACCCTGGGACAGGCTATGGCTACACCTTC. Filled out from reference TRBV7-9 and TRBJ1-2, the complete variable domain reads DTGVSQNPRHKITKRGQNVTFRCDPISEHNRLYWYRQTLGQGPEFLTYFQNEAQLEKSRLLSDRFSAERPKGSFSTLEIQRTEQGDSAMYLCASSPDPGTGYGYTFGSGTRLTVV.

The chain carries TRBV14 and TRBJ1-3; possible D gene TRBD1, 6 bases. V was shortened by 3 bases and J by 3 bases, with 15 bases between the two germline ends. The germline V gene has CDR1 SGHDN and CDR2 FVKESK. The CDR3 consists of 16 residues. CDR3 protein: CASSQGVDRLGNTIYF. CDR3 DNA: TGTGCCAGCAGCCAGGGGGTAGACAGGCTTGGAAACACCATATATTTT.

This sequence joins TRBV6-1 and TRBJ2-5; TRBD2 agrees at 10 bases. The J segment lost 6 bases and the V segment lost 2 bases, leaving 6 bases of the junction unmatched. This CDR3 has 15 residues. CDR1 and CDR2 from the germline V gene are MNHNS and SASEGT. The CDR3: CASSELAGVRKTQYF. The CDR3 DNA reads TGTGCCAGCAGTGAACTAGCGGGGGTAAGAAAGACCCAGTACTTC.

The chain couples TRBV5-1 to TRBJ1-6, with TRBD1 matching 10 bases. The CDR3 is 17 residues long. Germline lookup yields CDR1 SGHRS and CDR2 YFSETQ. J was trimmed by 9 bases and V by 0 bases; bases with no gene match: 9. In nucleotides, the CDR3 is TGCGCCAGCAGCTTGGGAGCTGGGACAGGGGTGGGTTCACCCCTCCACTTT. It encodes CASSLGAGTGVGSPLHF.

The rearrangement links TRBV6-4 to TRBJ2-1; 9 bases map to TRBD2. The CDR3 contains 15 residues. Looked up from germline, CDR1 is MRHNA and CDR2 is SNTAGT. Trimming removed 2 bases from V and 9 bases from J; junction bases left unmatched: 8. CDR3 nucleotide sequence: TGTGCCAGCAGTGACGGTAGCGGGAGTCTACGTGAGCAGTTCTTC. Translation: CASSDGSGSLREQFF.

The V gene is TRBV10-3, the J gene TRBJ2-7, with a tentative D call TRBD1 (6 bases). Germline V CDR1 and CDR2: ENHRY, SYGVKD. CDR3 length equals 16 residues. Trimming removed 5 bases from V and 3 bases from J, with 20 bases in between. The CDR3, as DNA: TGTGCCATCAGTACCGACAGGCCCCTTACCCGCTACGAGCAGTACTTC. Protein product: CAISTDRPLTRYEQYF.

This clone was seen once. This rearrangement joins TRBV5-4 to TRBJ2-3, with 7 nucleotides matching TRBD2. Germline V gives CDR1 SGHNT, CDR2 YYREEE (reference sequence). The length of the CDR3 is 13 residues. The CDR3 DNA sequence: TGTGCTACCAAGCGGGATACCACAGATACGCAGTATTTT. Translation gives CATKRDTTDTQYF. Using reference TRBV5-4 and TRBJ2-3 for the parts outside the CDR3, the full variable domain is ETGVTQSPTHLIKTRGQQVTLRCSSQSGHNTVSWYQQALGQGPQFIFQYYREEENGRGNFPPRFSGLQFPNYSSELNVNALELDDSALYLCATKRDTTDTQYFGPGTRLTVL.

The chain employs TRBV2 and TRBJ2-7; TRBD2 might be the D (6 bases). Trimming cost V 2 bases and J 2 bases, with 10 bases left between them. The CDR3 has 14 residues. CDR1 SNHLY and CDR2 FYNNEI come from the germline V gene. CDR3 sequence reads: CASSEPRLAYEQYF. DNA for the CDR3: TGTGCCAGCAGTGAACCCCGACTAGCCTACGAGCAGTACTTC.

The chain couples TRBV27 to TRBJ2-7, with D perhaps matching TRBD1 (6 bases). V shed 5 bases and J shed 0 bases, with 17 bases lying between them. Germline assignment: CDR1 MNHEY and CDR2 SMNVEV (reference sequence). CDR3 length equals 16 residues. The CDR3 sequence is CASSLYRVQASYEQYF. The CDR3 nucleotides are TGTGCCAGCAGTCTCTACAGGGTTCAGGCCTCCTACGAGCAGTACTTC.

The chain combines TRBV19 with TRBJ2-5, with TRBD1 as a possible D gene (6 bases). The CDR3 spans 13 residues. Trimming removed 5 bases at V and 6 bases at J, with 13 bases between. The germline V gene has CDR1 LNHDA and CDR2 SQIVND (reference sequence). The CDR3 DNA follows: TGTGCCAGTAGTGATAACAGGGCGCAGACCCAGTACTTC. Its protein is CASSDNRAQTQYF.

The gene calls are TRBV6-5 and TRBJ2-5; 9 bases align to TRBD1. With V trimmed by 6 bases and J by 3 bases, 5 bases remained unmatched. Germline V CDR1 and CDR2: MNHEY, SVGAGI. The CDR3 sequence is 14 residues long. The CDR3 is CASSGQGQEETQYF. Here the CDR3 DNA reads TGTGCCAGCAGCGGACAGGGGCAGGAAGAGACCCAGTACTTC.

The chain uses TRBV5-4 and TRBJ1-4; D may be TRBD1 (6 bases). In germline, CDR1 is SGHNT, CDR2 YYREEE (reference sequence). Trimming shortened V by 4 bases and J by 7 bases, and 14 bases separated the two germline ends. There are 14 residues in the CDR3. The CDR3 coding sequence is TGTGCCAGCAGCCCGAGTGGGGGCAGTGAAAAACTGTTTTTT. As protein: CASSPSGGSEKLFF.

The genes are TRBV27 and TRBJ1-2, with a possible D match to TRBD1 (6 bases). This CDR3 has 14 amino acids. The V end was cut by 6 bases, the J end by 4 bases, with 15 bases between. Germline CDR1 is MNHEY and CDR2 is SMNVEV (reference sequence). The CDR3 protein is CASRSGVGGYGYTF. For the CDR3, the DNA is TGTGCCAGCAGATCAGGGGTGGGTGGCTATGGCTACACCTTC.